Below, one TCR beta chain is given with its context. Its specificity is not known. Its ends do not fully match the called genes, so a read error is possible. Preparation of the TCRbeta library was carried out with unique molecular identifiers. MiXCR, run by TCRdb on the PCR reads, gives a single entry per CDR3 protein. The repertoire holds hundreds of thousands of distinct CDR3 sequences, with roughly 10% as singletons. This entry comes from a study of T-cell reconstitution after alpha-beta-depleted transplantation in children. Regarding the study as a whole: When one year had passed after transplant, most T-cell counts and diversity came from newly produced T cells. Reports say that about two months after transplant, the alpha-beta T cells came out of several hundred graft clones that had expanded. Elevated TCRbeta diversity at day 60 was traced, in some patients, to surviving recipient T cells and thymic progenitors.

Germline CDR1 reads MDHEN; CDR2 reads SYDVKM. There are 18 residues in the CDR3. The TCR originated in a child younger than two with acute myeloid leukemia, due to receive a stem cell transplant. The genes are TRBV28 and TRBJ1-5, with D unclear. The sequencing used PBMCs, collected before TCRalphabeta/CD19-depleted stem cell transplant. CDR3 in amino acids: CAGSLSEGLGSVNQPQHF. The DNA of the CDR3 is TGTGCCGGCAGTTTATCAGAGGGTTTAGGATCGGTGAATCAGCCCCAGCATTTT. The full variable domain, with the rest looked up from reference TRBV28 and TRBJ1-5, is DVKVTQSSRYLVKRTGEKVFLECVQDMDHENMFWYRQDPGLGLRLIYFSYDVKMKEKGDIPEGYSVSREKKERFSLILESASTNQTSMYLCAGSLSEGLGSVNQPQHFGDGTRLSIL.